The T cell receptor (beta chain) described here comes from a study of CD8+ T cells in alopecia areata. About the study: Treatment comprised oral tofacitinib, 5 to 10 mg twice daily, in treated patients.

This clone was seen a single time. Individuals with alopecia areata gave both lesional scalp punch biopsies and peripheral blood for collection. RNA was isolated and reverse transcribed to cDNA, the sequencing template. This table comes from immunoSEQ multiplex PCR, and its TCRdb copy is limited to in-frame clones, with some not included. The sample lists some 210,000 clones, around 62% occurring once. The sequences come from CD4+ T cells sorted from blood, collected at week 0. This TCR was sampled from a human donor with alopecia areata.

The CDR3 DNA reads as TGTGCCGGGACAACTGTCATGAACACTGAAGCTTTCTTT. Protein sequence: CAGTTVMNTEAFF. The rearrangement links TRBV2 to TRBJ1-1, with a tentative D call TRBD1 (6 bases). CDR1 and CDR2 from the germline V gene are SNHLY and FYNNEI. Deletions cut 11 bases from V and 0 bases from J, with 13 bases between. The CDR3 totals 13 residues.